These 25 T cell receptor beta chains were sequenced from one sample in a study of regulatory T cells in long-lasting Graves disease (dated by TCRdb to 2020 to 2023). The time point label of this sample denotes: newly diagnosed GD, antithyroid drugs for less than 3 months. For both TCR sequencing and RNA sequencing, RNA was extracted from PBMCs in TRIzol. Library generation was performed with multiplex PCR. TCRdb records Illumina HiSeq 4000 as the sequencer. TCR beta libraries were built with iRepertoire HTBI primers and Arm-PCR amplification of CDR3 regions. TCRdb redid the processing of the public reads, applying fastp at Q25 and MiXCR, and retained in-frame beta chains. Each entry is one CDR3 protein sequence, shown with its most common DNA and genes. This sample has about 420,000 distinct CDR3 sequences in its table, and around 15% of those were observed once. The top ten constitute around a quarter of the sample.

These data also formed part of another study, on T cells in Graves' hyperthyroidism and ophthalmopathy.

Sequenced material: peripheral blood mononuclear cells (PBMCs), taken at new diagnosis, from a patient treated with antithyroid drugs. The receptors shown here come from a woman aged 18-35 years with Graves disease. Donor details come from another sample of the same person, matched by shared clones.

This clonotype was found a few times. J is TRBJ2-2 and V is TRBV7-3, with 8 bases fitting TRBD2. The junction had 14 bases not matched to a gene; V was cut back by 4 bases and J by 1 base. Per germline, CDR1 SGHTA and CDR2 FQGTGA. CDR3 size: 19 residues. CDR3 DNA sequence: TGTGCCAGCAGCTCCTTCATGGGAGCGGGAGAAAGGAACACCGGGGAGCTGTTTTTT. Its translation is CASSSFMGAGERNTGELFF.

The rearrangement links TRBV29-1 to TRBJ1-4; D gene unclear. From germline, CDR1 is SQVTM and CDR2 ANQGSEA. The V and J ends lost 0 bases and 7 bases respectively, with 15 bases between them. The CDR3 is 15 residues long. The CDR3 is CSVEDQRGSGEKLFF. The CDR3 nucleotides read TGCAGCGTTGAAGATCAACGGGGATCGGGTGAAAAACTGTTTTTT.

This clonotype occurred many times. CDR3 in amino acids: CASSIFGTSRSGANVLTF. DNA of the CDR3: TGTGCCAGCAGCATATTCGGGACTTCCCGCTCTGGGGCCAACGTCCTGACTTTC. V is TRBV6-1 and J is TRBJ2-6, with D perhaps matching TRBD2 (6 bases). CDR1 is MNHNS, CDR2 SASEGT, per germline. The V and J ends lost 6 bases and 0 bases respectively, with 18 bases between them. The CDR3 runs to 18 residues.

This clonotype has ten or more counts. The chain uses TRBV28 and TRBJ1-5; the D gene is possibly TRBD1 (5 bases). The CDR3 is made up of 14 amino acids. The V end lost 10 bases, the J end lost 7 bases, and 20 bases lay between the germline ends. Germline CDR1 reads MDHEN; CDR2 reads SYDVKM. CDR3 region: CATRGPGRQQPQHF. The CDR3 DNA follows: TGTGCCACCCGTGGGCCAGGGCGGCAACAGCCCCAGCATTTT.

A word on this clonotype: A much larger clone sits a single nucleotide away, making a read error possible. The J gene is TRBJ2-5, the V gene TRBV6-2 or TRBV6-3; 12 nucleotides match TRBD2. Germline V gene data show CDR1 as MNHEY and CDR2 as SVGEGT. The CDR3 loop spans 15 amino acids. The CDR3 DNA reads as TGTGCCAGCAGTGGACTAGCGGGGCTCCAAGGGACCCAGTACTTC. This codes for CASSGLAGLQGTQYF.

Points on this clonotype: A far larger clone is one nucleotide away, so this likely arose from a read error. The CDR3 reads CASSLSGAGSYEQFF. For the CDR3, the DNA is TGTGCCAGCAGCCTTAGCGGGGCGGGCTCCTACGAGCAGTTCTTC. The V call is TRBV7-2, the J call TRBJ2-1, with TRBD2 matching 8 bases. Germline V gene lookup returns CDR1 SGHTA and CDR2 FQGNSA. This CDR3 spans 15 amino acids. J lost 10 bases, V lost 5 bases, and 13 bases had no gene match.

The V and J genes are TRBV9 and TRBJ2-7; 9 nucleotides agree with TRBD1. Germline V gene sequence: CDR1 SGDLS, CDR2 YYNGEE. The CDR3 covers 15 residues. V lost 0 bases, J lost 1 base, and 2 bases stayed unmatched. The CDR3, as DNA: TGTGCCAGCAGCGTAGAAGGGACAGGGTCCTACGAGCAGTACTTC. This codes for CASSVEGTGSYEQYF.

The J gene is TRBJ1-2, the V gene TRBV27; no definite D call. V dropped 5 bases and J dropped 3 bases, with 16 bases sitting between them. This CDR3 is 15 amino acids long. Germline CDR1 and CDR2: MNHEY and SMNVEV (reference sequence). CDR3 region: CASSSLEHFYYGYTF. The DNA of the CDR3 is TGTGCCAGCAGTAGTCTAGAGCACTTCTACTATGGCTACACCTTC.

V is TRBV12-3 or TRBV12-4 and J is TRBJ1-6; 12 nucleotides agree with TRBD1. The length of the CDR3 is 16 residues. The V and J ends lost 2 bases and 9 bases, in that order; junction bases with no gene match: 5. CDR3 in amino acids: CASSLRGTGGSSPLHF. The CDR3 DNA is TGTGCCAGCAGTTTAAGGGGGACAGGGGGCAGTTCACCCCTCCACTTT.

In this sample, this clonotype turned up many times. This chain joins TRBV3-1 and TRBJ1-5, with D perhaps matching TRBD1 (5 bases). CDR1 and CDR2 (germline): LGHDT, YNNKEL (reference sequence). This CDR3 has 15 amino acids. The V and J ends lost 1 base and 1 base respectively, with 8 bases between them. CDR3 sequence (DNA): TGTGCCAGCAGCCAAGCTCAGGGAAGCAATCAGCCCCAGCATTTT. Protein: CASSQAQGSNQPQHF.

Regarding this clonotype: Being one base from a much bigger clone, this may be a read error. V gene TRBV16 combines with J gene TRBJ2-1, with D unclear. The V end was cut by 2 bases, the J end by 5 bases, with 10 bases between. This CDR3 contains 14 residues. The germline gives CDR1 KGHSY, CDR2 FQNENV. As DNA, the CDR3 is TGTGCCAGCAGCCAACCGGACGTAAACAATGAGCAGTTCTTC. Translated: CASSQPDVNNEQFF.

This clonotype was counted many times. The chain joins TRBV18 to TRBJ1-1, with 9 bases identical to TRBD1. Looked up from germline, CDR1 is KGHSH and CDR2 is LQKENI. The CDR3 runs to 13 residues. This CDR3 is CASSRDRDTEAFF. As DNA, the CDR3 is TGTGCTAGCAGCCGGGACAGGGACACTGAAGCTTTCTTT.

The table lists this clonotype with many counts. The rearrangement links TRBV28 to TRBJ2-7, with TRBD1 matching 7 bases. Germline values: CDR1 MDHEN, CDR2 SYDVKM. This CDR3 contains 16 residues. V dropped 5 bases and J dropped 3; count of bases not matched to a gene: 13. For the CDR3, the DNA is TGTGCCAGCAGTCAAAGACAGGGTCTGGGGTTCTACGAGCAGTACTTC. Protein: CASSQRQGLGFYEQYF.

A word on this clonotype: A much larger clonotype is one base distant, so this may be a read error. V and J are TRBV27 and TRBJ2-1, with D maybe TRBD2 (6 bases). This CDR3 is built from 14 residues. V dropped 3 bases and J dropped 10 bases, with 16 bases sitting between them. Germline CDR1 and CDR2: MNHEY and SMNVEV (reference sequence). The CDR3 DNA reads TGTGCCAGCAGTTTTGGAGGGAGTCGGTACGAGCAGTTCTTC. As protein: CASSFGGSRYEQFF.

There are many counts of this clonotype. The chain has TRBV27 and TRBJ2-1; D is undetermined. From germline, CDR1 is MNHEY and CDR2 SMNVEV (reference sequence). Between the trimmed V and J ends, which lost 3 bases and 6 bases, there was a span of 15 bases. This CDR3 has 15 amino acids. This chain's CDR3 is CASSFNPRSSNEQFF. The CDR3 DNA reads TGTGCCAGCAGTTTCAACCCCCGGTCTAGCAATGAGCAGTTCTTC.

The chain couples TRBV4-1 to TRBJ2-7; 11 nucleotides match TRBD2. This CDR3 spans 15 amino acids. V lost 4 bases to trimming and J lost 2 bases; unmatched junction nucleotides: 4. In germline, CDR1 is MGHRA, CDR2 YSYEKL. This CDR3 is CASSPTSGRTYEQYF. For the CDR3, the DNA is TGCGCCAGCAGCCCCACTAGCGGGAGAACCTACGAGCAGTACTTC.

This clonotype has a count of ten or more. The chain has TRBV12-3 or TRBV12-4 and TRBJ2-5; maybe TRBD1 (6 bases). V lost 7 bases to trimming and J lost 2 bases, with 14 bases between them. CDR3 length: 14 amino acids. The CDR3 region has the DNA TGTGCCAGCAATACAGGGTTTGGGCAAGAGACCCAGTACTTC. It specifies CASNTGFGQETQYF.

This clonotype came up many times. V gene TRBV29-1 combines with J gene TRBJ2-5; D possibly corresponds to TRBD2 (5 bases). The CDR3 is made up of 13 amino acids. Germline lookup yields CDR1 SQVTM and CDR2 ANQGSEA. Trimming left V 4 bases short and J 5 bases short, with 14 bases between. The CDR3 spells CSVVLSSLETQYF. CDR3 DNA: TGCAGCGTTGTATTGTCTAGCTTGGAGACCCAGTACTTC.

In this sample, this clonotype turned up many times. The CDR3 DNA follows: TGTGCCAGCAGTGAGGTAATAGCGGGTCCCCAAGAGACCCAGTACTTC. Residues: CASSEVIAGPQETQYF. The gene calls are TRBV6-1 and TRBJ2-5; 7 nucleotides match TRBD2. This CDR3 has 16 residues. Per germline, CDR1 MNHNS and CDR2 SASEGT. The J segment lost 1 base and the V segment lost 3 bases, leaving 8 bases of the junction unmatched.

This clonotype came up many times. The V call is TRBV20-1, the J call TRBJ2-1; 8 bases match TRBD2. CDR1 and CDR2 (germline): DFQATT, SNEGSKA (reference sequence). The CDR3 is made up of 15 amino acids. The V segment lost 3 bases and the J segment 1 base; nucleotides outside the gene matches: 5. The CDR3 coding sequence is TGCAGTGCTAGGCCTAGCGGGCTTTCCTACAATGAGCAGTTCTTC. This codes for CSARPSGLSYNEQFF.

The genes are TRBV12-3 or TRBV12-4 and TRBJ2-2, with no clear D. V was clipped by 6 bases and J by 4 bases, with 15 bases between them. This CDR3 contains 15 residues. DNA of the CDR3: TGTGCCAGCAGATTTTATGGGCCCGCCACCGGGGAGCTGTTTTTT. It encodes CASRFYGPATGELFF.

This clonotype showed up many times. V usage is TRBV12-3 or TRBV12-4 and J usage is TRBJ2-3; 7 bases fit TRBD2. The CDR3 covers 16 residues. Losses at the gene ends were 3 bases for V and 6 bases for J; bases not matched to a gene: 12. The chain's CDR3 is CASSLWAGAVEDTQYF. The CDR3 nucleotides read TGTGCCAGCAGTTTGTGGGCGGGAGCTGTGGAGGATACGCAGTATTTT.

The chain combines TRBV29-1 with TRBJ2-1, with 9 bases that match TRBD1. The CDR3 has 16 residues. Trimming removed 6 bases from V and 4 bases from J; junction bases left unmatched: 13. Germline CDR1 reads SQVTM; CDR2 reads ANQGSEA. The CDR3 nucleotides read TGCAGCGTAACCCAAGCCGGGACAGGGAGATACAATGAGCAGTTCTTC. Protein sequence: CSVTQAGTGRYNEQFF.

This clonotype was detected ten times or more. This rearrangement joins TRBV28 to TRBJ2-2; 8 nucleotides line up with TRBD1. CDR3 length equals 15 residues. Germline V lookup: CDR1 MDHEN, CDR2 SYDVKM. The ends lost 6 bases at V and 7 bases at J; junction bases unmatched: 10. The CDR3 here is CASSAGGGGVGELFF. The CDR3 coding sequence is TGTGCCAGCAGCGCAGGGGGCGGAGGGGTCGGGGAGCTGTTTTTT.

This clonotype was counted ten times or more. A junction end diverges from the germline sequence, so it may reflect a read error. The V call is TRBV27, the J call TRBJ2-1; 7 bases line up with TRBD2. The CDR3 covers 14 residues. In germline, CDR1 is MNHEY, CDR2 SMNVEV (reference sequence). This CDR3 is CASSLSGTINEQFF. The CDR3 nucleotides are TGTGCCAGCAGCTTATCCGGGACTATCAATGAGCAGTTCTTC.